The 27 T cell receptor beta chains presented below share a single source sample, sequenced in a study of blood T cells in healthy people across ages. A second PCR, run for about 7 to 11 cycles, used a sample-barcoded 5' primer plus a J-beta primer mix. TCRdb reprocessed the 5' RACE reads via MiXCR and lists one record per CDR3 protein. This table has more than 650,000 distinct CDR3 sequences, about 48% appearing once. The sample consisted of blood. The receptors were sampled from a man older than 75 in good health.

The sample holds a few counts of this clonotype. The rearrangement uses TRBV21-1 and TRBJ2-7; the table's D gene call, TRBD2, was not cross checked with the DNA. TRBV21-1 is assigned pseudogene status. This CDR3 region has 15 residues. The CDR3 protein is CASSHPQLALYEQYF. Written as DNA, the CDR3 is TGTGCCAGCAGCCATCCTCAACTAGCGCTCTACGAGCAGTACTTC.

The V call is TRBV5-4, the J call TRBJ1-1, with a weak D call TRBD1 (6 bases). Germline V gives CDR1 SGHNT, CDR2 YYREEE (reference sequence). This CDR3 comprises 14 residues. Trimming left V 4 bases short and J 1 base short, with 11 bases between. The CDR3 spells CASSPGTRNTEAFF. CDR3 nucleotides: TGTGCCAGCAGCCCAGGGACACGGAACACTGAAGCTTTCTTT. Supplemented by reference TRBV5-4 and TRBJ1-1, the full variable domain reads ETGVTQSPTHLIKTRGQQVTLRCSSQSGHNTVSWYQQALGQGPQFIFQYYREEENGRGNFPPRFSGLQFPNYSSELNVNALELDDSALYLCASSPGTRNTEAFFGQGTRLTVV.

This clonotype has more than one count but fewer than ten. The chain recombines TRBV29-1 with TRBJ1-1; no reliable D call. The CDR3 covers 14 residues. The germline V gene has CDR1 SQVTM and CDR2 ANQGSEA. V was trimmed by 0 bases and J by 0 bases, leaving 8 bases between them. The CDR3 bases are TGCAGCGTTGAAGAGCACCCTCTGAACACTGAAGCTTTCTTT. This gives the protein CSVEEHPLNTEAFF.

This chain joins TRBV20-1 and TRBJ2-7; TRBD2 matches at 13 bases. This CDR3 has 18 amino acids. The junction had 13 bases not matched to a gene; V was cut back by 3 bases and J by 2 bases. Germline CDR1 DFQATT, CDR2 SNEGSKA (reference sequence). Here the CDR3 reads CSASRLGTSGVPTYEQYF. In DNA, the CDR3 is TGCAGTGCTAGCCGCCTAGGGACTAGCGGGGTACCGACCTACGAGCAGTACTTC.

This chain uses TRBV7-2 with TRBJ2-7; unclear D gene. V was pared by 2 bases and J by 5 bases, with 16 bases between. This CDR3 region has 15 residues. CDR1 is SGHTA, CDR2 FQGNSA, per germline. For the CDR3, the DNA is TGTGCCAGCAGCTTAAGTACCGGGCAGAGCAACGAGCAGTACTTC. It is translated as CASSLSTGQSNEQYF.

CDR3 DNA sequence: TGTGCCAGCAGCTTAGGGTTGGGGACAGGGGAGTATGAGCAGTTCTTC. Translating it yields CASSLGLGTGEYEQFF. The rearrangement links TRBV11-2 to TRBJ2-1; 10 bases fit TRBD1. Trimming took 1 base from V and 8 from J; bases not matched to a gene: 8. Looked up from germline, CDR1 is SGHAT and CDR2 is FQNNGV. The CDR3 spans 16 residues.

The V gene is TRBV12-3 or TRBV12-4, the J gene TRBJ1-5; D remains unclear. This CDR3 contains 14 residues. The V gene lost 6 bases and the J gene lost 9 bases, with 18 bases spanning the gap. The CDR3 sequence: CASSRQDPDGPQHF. The CDR3 DNA reads TGTGCCAGCAGCCGACAAGACCCCGATGGGCCCCAGCATTTT.

The CDR3 spells CASSLGIRSGNTIYF. CDR3 sequence (DNA): TGTGCCAGCAGCTTAGGGATCCGTTCTGGAAACACCATATATTTT. V and J are TRBV11-2 and TRBJ1-3; D is ambiguous. Germline assignment: CDR1 SGHAT and CDR2 FQNNGV. Trimming removed 1 base at V and 1 base at J, with 8 bases between. The CDR3 consists of 15 residues.

This clonotype was detected only a few times. This chain uses TRBV28 with TRBJ1-2; 7 nucleotides agree with TRBD1. V lost 4 bases to trimming and J lost 4 bases; unmatched junction nucleotides: 9. This CDR3 contains 15 residues. Looked up from germline, CDR1 is MDHEN and CDR2 is SYDVKM. CDR3 bases: TGTGCCAGCAGTTCCCACGCAGGGGGAACCTATGGCTACACCTTC. Amino acids: CASSSHAGGTYGYTF.

This clonotype was seen a single time. The conserved phenylalanine or tryptophan normally closing the CDR3 is absent here, so this likely arose from a read error. This chain joins TRBV6-1 and TRBJ2-1; 10 nucleotides line up with TRBD2. Losses at the gene ends were 2 bases for V and 8 bases for J; bases not matched to a gene: 6. The CDR3 covers 15 residues. Per the germline V gene, CDR1 is MNHNS and CDR2 is SASEGT. The CDR3, as DNA: TGTGCCAGCAGTGAAAAGGGGGGACTAGCGTATGAGCAGTTCTTA. Translation gives CASSEKGGLAYEQFL.

The V call is TRBV28, the J call TRBJ2-7; D perhaps matches TRBD2 (5 bases). CDR1 and CDR2 from the germline V gene are MDHEN and SYDVKM. The length of the CDR3 is 17 residues. Trimming cost V 5 bases and J 7 bases, with 27 bases left between them. DNA for the CDR3: TGTGCCAGCAGTCCCCGAAGGCCGGGATTGGGATCCGGGGAGCAGTACTTC. As protein: CASSPRRPGLGSGEQYF.

The CDR3 DNA follows: TGTGCCAGCAGCCACGTTGGACGGGGGGTGTACTCTGGGGCCAACGTCCTGACTTTC. It codes for CASSHVGRGVYSGANVLTF. J is TRBJ2-6 and V is TRBV11-2; 7 bases line up with TRBD2. The germline V gene has CDR1 SGHAT and CDR2 FQNNGV. The CDR3 is made up of 19 amino acids. The junction had 13 bases not matched to a gene; V was cut back by 5 bases and J by 0 bases.

A note on this clonotype: Possible read error: a much larger clone is one base away. V gene TRBV29-1 combines with J gene TRBJ2-6, with TRBD2 identical over 15 bases. The CDR3 covers 16 residues. Germline V gene data show CDR1 as SQVTM and CDR2 as ANQGSEA. This CDR3 reads CGARTSGRAGANVLTF. The CDR3 DNA is TGCGGCGCTCGGACTAGCGGGAGGGCTGGGGCCAACGTCCTGACTTTC.

On this clonotype itself: Germline is not matched at one junction end, which may reflect a read error. The chain employs TRBV2 and TRBJ2-5; 7 bases match TRBD1. This CDR3 is built from 13 residues. Germline V gene lookup returns CDR1 SNHLY and CDR2 FYNNEI. In DNA form, the CDR3 reads TGTGCCAGCACCGGACAGGTTTCGGAGACCCGGTACTTC. This sequence encodes CASTGQVSETRYF.

V gene TRBV5-1 combines with J gene TRBJ1-4; 10 nucleotides line up with TRBD1. Unmatched junction bases numbered 12, after V lost 5 bases and J lost 8 bases. Germline loops: CDR1 SGHRS, CDR2 YFSETQ. The CDR3 is made up of 16 amino acids. The CDR3 coding sequence is TGCGCCAGCAGACTCGACAGGGGGCGACGTACCGAAAAACTGTTTTTT. This codes for CASRLDRGRRTEKLFF.

This clonotype was seen a handful of times. The CDR3 DNA is TGTGCCAGCAGTAAAATAGCGGGAGGGGGCACAGATACGCAGTATTTT. Protein sequence: CASSKIAGGGTDTQYF. V and J are TRBV28 and TRBJ2-3, with 11 bases fitting TRBD2. This CDR3 has 16 amino acids. The germline gives CDR1 MDHEN, CDR2 SYDVKM. Trimming cost V 5 bases and J 1 base; bases outside gene matches: 5. Drawing the rest from reference TRBV28 and TRBJ2-3, the complete variable domain is DVKVTQSSRYLVKRTGEKVFLECVQDMDHENMFWYRQDPGLGLRLIYFSYDVKMKEKGDIPEGYSVSREKKERFSLILESASTNQTSMYLCASSKIAGGGTDTQYFGPGTRLTVL.

A few counts support this clonotype. The chain has TRBV12-3 or TRBV12-4 and TRBJ2-1; 7 positions agree with TRBD1. The length of the CDR3 is 13 residues. The V and J ends lost 9 bases and 2 bases, in that order; junction bases with no gene match: 4. The CDR3 bases are TGTGCCAGTGGGACAGCACCCTACAATGAGCAGTTCTTC. Translation: CASGTAPYNEQFF.

The chain couples TRBV7-2 to TRBJ2-7, with 7 positions matching TRBD2. This CDR3 is built from 15 residues. CDR1 is SGHTA, CDR2 FQGNSA, per germline. V lost 5 bases, J lost 4 bases, and 11 bases stayed unmatched. CDR3 in DNA: TGTGCCAGCAGCCGTAGCGGGCCAAACAAGTACGAGCAGTACTTC. It yields the protein CASSRSGPNKYEQYF.

The V and J genes are TRBV10-2 and TRBJ1-6; maybe TRBD1 (6 bases). The CDR3 contains 14 residues. Germline-derived CDR1 and CDR2 are WSHSY and SAAADI. Trimming removed 8 bases at V and 4 bases at J, with 12 bases between. CDR3 nucleotides: TGCGCCAGCCTTTTTGGACAGTATAATTCACCCCTCCACTTT. Translation gives CASLFGQYNSPLHF.

The genes are TRBV27 and TRBJ2-5; D remains unclear. Trimming pared 8 bases from V and 3 bases from J, leaving 10 bases between. Germline V CDR1 and CDR2: MNHEY, SMNVEV (reference sequence). This CDR3 spans 12 amino acids. The CDR3 nucleotides are TGTGCCAGCGGATCACCCAAAGAGACCCAGTACTTC. Protein sequence: CASGSPKETQYF.

The chain has TRBV20-1 and TRBJ2-1, with 9 bases identical to TRBD2. Germline CDR1 reads DFQATT; CDR2 reads SNEGSKA (reference sequence). V shed 5 bases, J shed 7 bases, and the junction held 6 bases outside the gene matches. The CDR3 has 13 amino acids. The chain's CDR3 is CSAGSGRRNEQFF. DNA of the CDR3: TGCAGTGCTGGAAGCGGGAGGAGGAATGAGCAGTTCTTC.

The chain joins TRBV29-1 to TRBJ1-4; D is unclear. CDR1 SQVTM and CDR2 ANQGSEA come from the germline V gene. The V gene lost 4 bases and the J gene lost 4 bases, with 10 bases spanning the gap. This CDR3 is 13 amino acids long. CDR3 in amino acids: CSVGNRDNEKLFF. In nucleotides, the CDR3 is TGCAGCGTTGGTAACAGAGATAATGAAAAACTGTTTTTT. Full variable domain (outside the CDR3, taken from reference TRBV29-1 and TRBJ1-4): SAVISQKPSRDICQRGTSLTIQCQVDSQVTMMFWYRQQPGQSLTLIATANQGSEATYESGFVIDKFPISRPNLTFSTLTVSNMSPEDSSIYLCSVGNRDNEKLFFGSGTQLSVL.

The J gene is TRBJ2-5, the V gene TRBV20-1; 10 positions match TRBD2. The J call could be wrong; TRBJ2-7 is a better fit for the DNA end. The CDR3 has 13 amino acids. Germline loops: CDR1 DFQATT, CDR2 SNEGSKA (reference sequence). CDR3 protein: CSASLAGVCEQYF. CDR3 DNA: TGCAGTGCTAGCCTAGCGGGAGTATGCGAGCAGTACTTC.

The rearrangement links TRBV5-6 to TRBJ2-5; tentative D call: TRBD2 (6 bases). This CDR3 has 15 residues. V lost 6 bases and J 3 bases, leaving 18 bases between the germline ends. CDR1 and CDR2 from the germline V gene are SGHDT and YYEEEE. CDR3 in amino acids: CASTPWGVAKETQYF. The CDR3 DNA reads TGTGCCAGCACCCCTTGGGGGGTAGCCAAAGAGACCCAGTACTTC.

V usage is TRBV2 and J usage is TRBJ2-4, with 10 bases fitting TRBD2. This CDR3 has 18 amino acids. Unmatched junction bases numbered 18, after V lost 10 bases and J lost 3 bases. Germline V CDR1 and CDR2: SNHLY, FYNNEI. This chain's CDR3 is CATIRTAGGRRGKNIQYF. Here the CDR3 DNA reads TGTGCCACCATCCGCACAGCGGGAGGGCGCAGAGGCAAAAACATTCAGTACTTC.

The V and J genes are TRBV7-9 and TRBJ2-5; possibly TRBD2 for D (6 bases). With the DNA end fitting TRBJ2-7 better, the J assignment may be wrong. This CDR3 spans 15 amino acids. Germline V lookup: CDR1 SEHNR, CDR2 FQNEAQ (reference sequence). The CDR3: CASSSIGGKRGEQYF. The CDR3 DNA is TGTGCCAGCAGCTCGATCGGGGGAAAACGTGGCGAGCAGTACTTC.

This chain connects TRBV6-1 to TRBJ2-5, with 16 positions matching TRBD2. Germline CDR1 reads MNHNS; CDR2 reads SASEGT. V dropped 6 bases and J dropped 4; count of bases not matched to a gene: 8. The length of the CDR3 is 17 residues. CDR3: CASRPGTSGRALETQYF. CDR3 sequence (DNA): TGTGCCAGCAGGCCCGGGACTAGCGGGAGGGCCCTAGAGACCCAGTACTTC.